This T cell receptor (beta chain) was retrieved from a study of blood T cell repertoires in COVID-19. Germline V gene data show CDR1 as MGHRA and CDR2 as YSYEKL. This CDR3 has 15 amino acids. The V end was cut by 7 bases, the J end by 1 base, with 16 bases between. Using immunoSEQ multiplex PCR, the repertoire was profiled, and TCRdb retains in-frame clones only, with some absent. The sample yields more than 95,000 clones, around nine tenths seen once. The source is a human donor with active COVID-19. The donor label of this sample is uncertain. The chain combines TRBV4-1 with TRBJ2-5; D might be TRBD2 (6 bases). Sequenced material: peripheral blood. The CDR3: CASTQAEGLQETQYF. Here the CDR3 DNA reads TGCGCCAGCACCCAGGCGGAGGGACTCCAAGAGACCCAGTACTTC.